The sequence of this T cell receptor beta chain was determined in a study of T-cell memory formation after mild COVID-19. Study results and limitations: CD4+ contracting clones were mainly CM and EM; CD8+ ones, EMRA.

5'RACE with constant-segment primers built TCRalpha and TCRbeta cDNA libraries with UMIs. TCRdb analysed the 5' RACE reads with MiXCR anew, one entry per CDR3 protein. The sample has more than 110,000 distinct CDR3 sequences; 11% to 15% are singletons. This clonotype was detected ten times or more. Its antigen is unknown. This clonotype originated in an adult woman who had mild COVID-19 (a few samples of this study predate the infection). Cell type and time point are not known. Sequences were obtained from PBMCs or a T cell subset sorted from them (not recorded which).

CDR3 sequence: CASSYVRGETQYF. Written as DNA, the CDR3 is TGTGCCAGCAGCTACGTAAGGGGTGAGACCCAGTACTTC. V is TRBV7-6 and J is TRBJ2-5, with D perhaps matching TRBD1 (5 bases). With 4 bases removed from V and 5 bases from J, the gap between germline ends came to 11 bases. The germline V gene has CDR1 SGHVS and CDR2 FNYEAQ. The CDR3 sequence is 13 residues long.